Listed below are T cell receptor beta chains from one sample, sequenced in a study of long-term antiretroviral therapy in people with HIV. TCRdb's copy holds only in-frame clones and misses some; the assay was immunoSEQ multiplex PCR. The top ten hold 5% to 6% of the sample, which has about 25,000 clones, about 86% seen once. This material consisted of unsorted PBMCs, taken about 4.5 years after starting antiretroviral therapy. Every receptor here comes from a man aged 25-45 years with HIV. The conserved cysteine and the conserved F or W are not part of the CDR3 here.

v_call cdr3_aa
TRBV18 ASSPVGREQF
TRBV6-6 ASLLGNYT
TRBV9 ASSVEDLPSEQY
TRBV13 ASSAGGGDQPQH
TRBV5-1 ASSLSVVNTEAF
TRBV19 ASRNGNYGYT
TRBV4-2 ASSQESWQGGRT
TRBV15 ATSGGQGDQPQH
TRBV7-9 ASSQGLNTGELF
TRBV7-8 ASSLAGRDYEQY
TRBV7-3 ASSAGAGYEQY
TRBV19 ARRTGVRGETQY
TRBV5-8 ASSRTGGVYEQY
TRBV19 ASIQGDGGYT
TRBV6-5 ASSRGQKEAF